The clone carrying this T cell receptor (beta chain) has ten or more counts. The data derive from a study of human T cells and chemical hapten exposure. Across the whole study: The scalp of each patient received a weekly diphenylcyclopropenone dose for the full approximately 22-week study.

Germline V lookup: CDR1 DFQATT, CDR2 SNEGSKA (reference sequence). With 4 bases removed from V and 6 bases from J, the gap between germline ends came to 16 bases. The CDR3 contains 14 residues. Study processing details: Samples ranged from about 23,224 to 690,600 TCRs, with a median of approximately 100,000. TCRdb fed the RACE reads into MiXCR, producing one record per CDR3 protein. Here the V and J calls rest on TCRdb's processing, not on the authors' analysis. Among some 79,000 distinct CDR3 sequences listed, more than 9% were seen once. As for time point: patch test 2, 6 weeks after DPC sensitization. Treatment reported: therapeutic diphenylcyclopropenone sensitization with weekly scalp DPC. Drawing of blood took place ahead of applying each patch test. Alopecia patients, 18 to 70 years old and DPC-suitable, served as donors.

The rearrangement joins TRBV20-1 to TRBJ1-5, with a weak D call TRBD1 (5 bases). Sequences were derived from whole blood, sampled in connection with sensitization to the hapten diphenylcyclopropenone (DPC). The receptor comes from a woman between 50 and 59 years old with alopecia areata. Some clones in this sample may be carry-over from other donors' samples. The CDR3 spells CSATNRDEVQPQHF. DNA of the CDR3: TGCAGTGCTACTAACCGGGACGAGGTTCAGCCCCAGCATTTT.